This TCR beta chain was recorded in a study of cytomegalovirus exposure and HLA in healthy donors. The overall study: As released early, the data held about 85 million unique TCRs from HLA-typed donors.

Primers for the PCR totalled 60 Vbeta and 13 Jbeta. TCRdb's table, derived via immunoSEQ multiplex PCR, lists solely in-frame clones and lacks some. The table lists over 150,000 clones, roughly 79% of them singletons. General study points: Later analysis identified several of the most significant clusters that appeared linked to common viral pathogens. In a later analysis, a genetic analysis reported fewer productive-TCR N-insertions in an Asian-associated ancestry cluster than the cohort average.

With regard to this clone: What it binds is unknown.

Each of the donors was a healthy bone marrow donor. The sequencing sample was made of PBMCs. This clonotype originated in a male donor in good health and CMV-seropositive.

CDR3 DNA sequence: TGTGCCAGCAGTGCCGGGGAGCAATATGGCTACACCTTC. This translates into CASSAGEQYGYTF. This chain connects TRBV6-4 to TRBJ1-2; D unresolved. CDR3 length equals 13 residues. The V gene's germline CDR1 is MRHNA and CDR2 SNTAGT. The ends were cut back, 4 bases at V and 5 bases at J, with 11 bases in the middle.